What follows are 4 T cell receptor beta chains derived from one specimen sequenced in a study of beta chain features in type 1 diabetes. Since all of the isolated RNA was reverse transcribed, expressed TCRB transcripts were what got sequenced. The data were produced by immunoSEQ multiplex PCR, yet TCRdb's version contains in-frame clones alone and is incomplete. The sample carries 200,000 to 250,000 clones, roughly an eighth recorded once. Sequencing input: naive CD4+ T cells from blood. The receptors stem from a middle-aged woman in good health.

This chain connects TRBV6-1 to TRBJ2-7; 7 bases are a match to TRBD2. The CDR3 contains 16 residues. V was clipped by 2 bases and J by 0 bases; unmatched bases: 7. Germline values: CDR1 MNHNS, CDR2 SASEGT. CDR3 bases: TGTGCCAGCAGTGAAAGCGGGGCAGTTACCTCCTACGAGCAGTACTTC. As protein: CASSESGAVTSYEQYF.

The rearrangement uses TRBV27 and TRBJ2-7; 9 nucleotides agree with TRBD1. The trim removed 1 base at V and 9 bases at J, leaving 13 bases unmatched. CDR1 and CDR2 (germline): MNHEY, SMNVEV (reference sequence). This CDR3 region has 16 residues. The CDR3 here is CASSLYPTGQGIPQYF. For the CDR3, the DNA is TGTGCCAGCAGTTTATACCCTACGGGACAGGGAATTCCGCAGTACTTC.

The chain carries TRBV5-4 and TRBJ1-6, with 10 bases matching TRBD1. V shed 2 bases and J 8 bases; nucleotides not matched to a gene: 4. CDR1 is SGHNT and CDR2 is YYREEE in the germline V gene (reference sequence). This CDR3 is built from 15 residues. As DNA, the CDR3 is TGTGCCAGCAGCTTTAGGACAGGGGGGGATTCACCCCTCCACTTT. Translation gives CASSFRTGGDSPLHF.

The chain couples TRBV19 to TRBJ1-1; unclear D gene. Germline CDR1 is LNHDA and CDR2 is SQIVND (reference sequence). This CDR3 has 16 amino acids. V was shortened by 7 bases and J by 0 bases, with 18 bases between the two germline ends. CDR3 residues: CASKGDIGRMNTEAFF. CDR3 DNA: TGTGCCAGTAAGGGTGACATAGGGAGAATGAACACTGAAGCTTTCTTT.